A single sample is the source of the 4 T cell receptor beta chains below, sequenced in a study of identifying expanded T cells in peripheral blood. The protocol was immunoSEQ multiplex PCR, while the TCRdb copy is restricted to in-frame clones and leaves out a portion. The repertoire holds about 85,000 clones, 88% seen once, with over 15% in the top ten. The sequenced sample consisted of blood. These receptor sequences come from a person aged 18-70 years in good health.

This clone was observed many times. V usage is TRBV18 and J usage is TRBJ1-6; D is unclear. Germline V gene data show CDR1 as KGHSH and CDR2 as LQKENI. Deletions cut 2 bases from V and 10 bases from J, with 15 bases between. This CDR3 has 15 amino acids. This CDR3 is CASSPALLPGSPLHF. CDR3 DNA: TGTGCCAGCTCACCAGCCCTTCTCCCTGGGTCACCCCTCCACTTT.

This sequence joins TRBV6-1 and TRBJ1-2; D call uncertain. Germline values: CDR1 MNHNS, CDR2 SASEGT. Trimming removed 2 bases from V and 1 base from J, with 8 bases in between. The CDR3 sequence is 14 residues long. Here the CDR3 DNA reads TGTGCCAGCAGTGAATGGGGAGATAACTATGGCTACACCTTC. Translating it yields CASSEWGDNYGYTF.

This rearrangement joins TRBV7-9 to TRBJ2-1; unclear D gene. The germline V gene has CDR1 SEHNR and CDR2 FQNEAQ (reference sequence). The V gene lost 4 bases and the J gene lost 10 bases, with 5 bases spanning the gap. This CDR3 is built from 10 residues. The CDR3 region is CASSSSEQFF. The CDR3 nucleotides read TGTGCCAGCAGCTCAAGCGAGCAGTTCTTC. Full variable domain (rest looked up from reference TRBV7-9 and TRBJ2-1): DTGVSQNPRHKITKRGQNVTFRCDPISEHNRLYWYRQTLGQGPEFLTYFQNEAQLEKSRLLSDRFSAERPKGSFSTLEIQRTEQGDSAMYLCASSSSEQFFGPGTRLTVL.

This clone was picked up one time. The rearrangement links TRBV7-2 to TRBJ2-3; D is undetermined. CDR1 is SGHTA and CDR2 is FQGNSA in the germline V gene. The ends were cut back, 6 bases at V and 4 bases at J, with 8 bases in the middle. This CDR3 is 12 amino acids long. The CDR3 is CASRPQSDTQYF. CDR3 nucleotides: TGTGCCAGCAGACCCCAGTCAGATACGCAGTATTTT.